This is a list of T cell receptor beta chains from one sample in a study of beta chain features in type 1 diabetes. Only in-frame clones appear in the TCRdb table, and some are missing; sequencing was by immunoSEQ multiplex PCR. The sample has roughly 730,000 clones, under 15% seen once; the top ten hold 0.022%. Specimen: naive CD4+ T cells from blood. These receptors all stem from a man between 18 and 29 years old with type 1 diabetes. Both conserved end residues are part of each CDR3. The order of the fields is V gene, J gene, clone size, D gene, CDR3 protein, CDR3 DNA. A D gene is named only where the DNA matches it firmly. Clone sizes are given selectively: once, few, many, or a class where the clone is expanded.

>TRBV7-9|TRBJ1-3|few|.
CASSLVGRGSGNTIYF
TGTGCCAGCAGCTTAGTTGGCAGGGGATCGGGAAACACCATATATTTT
>TRBV25-1|TRBJ2-5|few|.
CASTPWDKETQYF
TGTGCCAGCACCCCTTGGGACAAAGAGACCCAGTACTTC
>TRBV4-1|TRBJ2-7|.|.
CASSQVGAVSEQYF
TGCGCCAGCAGCCAAGTGGGGGCGGTCAGCGAGCAGTACTTC
>TRBV25-1|TRBJ2-7|.|TRBD1
CASSEFGTGVHEQYF
TGTGCCAGCAGTGAATTTGGGACAGGGGTTCACGAGCAGTACTTC
>TRBV7-2|TRBJ1-5|.|.
CASSSQGDQPQHF
TGTGCCAGCAGCTCTCAGGGAGACCAGCCCCAGCATTTT
>TRBV14|TRBJ2-5|.|.
CASSQEGRGETQYF
TGTGCCAGCAGCCAAGAGGGGAGAGGGGAGACCCAGTACTTC
>TRBV6-1|TRBJ2-7|few|.
CASSTGSLHYEQYF
TGTGCCAGCAGTACAGGGTCCCTCCACTACGAGCAGTACTTC
>TRBV28|TRBJ1-6|few|TRBD1
CASSPPDRGPYSPLHF
TGTGCCAGCAGTCCCCCGGACAGGGGGCCTTATTCACCCCTCCACTTT
>TRBV19|TRBJ2-1|few|TRBD1
CASSIDRGTGNNEQFF
TGTGCCAGTAGTATAGATCGAGGGACAGGGAACAATGAGCAGTTCTTC
>TRBV18|TRBJ1-1|.|.
CASFWVGGTEAFF
TGTGCCAGTTTTTGGGTCGGGGGAACTGAAGCTTTCTTT
>TRBV30|TRBJ2-3|few|.
CAWSVDGTDTQYF
TGTGCCTGGAGTGTAGATGGCACAGATACGCAGTATTTT
>TRBV18|TRBJ1-1|.|.
CASSASGLNTEAFF
TGTGCCAGCTCAGCGAGTGGACTGAACACTGAAGCTTTCTTT
>TRBV30|TRBJ2-1|.|.
CAWSRRGIPYNEQFF
TGTGCCTGGAGCAGGCGGGGTATACCCTACAATGAGCAGTTCTTC
>TRBV4-1|TRBJ1-6|.|TRBD1
CASSVSSGQGMVVGNSPLHF
TGCGCCAGCAGCGTTAGTTCGGGACAGGGTATGGTAGTTGGGAATTCACCCCTCCACTTT
>TRBV28|TRBJ2-7|few|TRBD1
CASSPGTGRYEQYF
TGTGCCAGCAGTCCCGGGACAGGGCGCTACGAGCAGTACTTC
>TRBV30|TRBJ2-3|.|.
CAWSRNFGSDTQYF
TGTGCCTGGAGTCGAAATTTCGGGTCGGATACGCAGTATTTT
>TRBV27|TRBJ2-5|few|TRBD1
CASSLGTAASSQETQYF
TGTGCCAGCAGTTTGGGGACAGCAGCCTCGTCCCAAGAGACCCAGTACTTC
>TRBV6-1|TRBJ2-5|.|.
CASSEAPRTTVLTGTQYF
TGTGCCAGCAGTGAAGCGCCCAGGACGACAGTCCTTACGGGGACCCAGTACTTC